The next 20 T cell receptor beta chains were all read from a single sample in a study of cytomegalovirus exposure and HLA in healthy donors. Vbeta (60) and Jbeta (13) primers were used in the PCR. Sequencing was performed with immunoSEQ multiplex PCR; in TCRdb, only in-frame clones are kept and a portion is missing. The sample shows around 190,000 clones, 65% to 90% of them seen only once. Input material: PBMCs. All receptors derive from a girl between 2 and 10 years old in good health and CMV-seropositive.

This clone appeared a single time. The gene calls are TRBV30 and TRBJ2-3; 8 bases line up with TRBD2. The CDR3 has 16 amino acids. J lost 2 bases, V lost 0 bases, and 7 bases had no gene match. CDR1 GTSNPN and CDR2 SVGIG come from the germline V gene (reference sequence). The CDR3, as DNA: TGTGCCTGGAGTGTAGCGGGAGTCCCCCCCACAGATACGCAGTATTTT. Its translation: CAWSVAGVPPTDTQYF.

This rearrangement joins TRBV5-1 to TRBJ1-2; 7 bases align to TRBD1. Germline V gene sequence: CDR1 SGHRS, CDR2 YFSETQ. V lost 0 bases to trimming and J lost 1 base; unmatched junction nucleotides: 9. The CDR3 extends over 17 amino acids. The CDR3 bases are TGCGCCAGCAGCTTGGGGGTCGACAGGGCCCTTAACTATGGCTACACCTTC. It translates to CASSLGVDRALNYGYTF.

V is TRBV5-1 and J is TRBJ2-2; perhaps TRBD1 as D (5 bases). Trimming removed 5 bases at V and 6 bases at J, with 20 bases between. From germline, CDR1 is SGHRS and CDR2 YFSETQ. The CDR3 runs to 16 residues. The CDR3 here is CASSVDSFRSAGELFF. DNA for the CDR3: TGCGCCAGCAGTGTAGACAGTTTCCGCTCGGCCGGGGAGCTGTTTTTT. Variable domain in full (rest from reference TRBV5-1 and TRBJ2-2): KAGVTQTPRYLIKTRGQQVTLSCSPISGHRSVSWYQQTPGQGLQFLFEYFSETQRNKGNFPGRFSGRQFSNSRSEMNVSTLELGDSALYLCASSVDSFRSAGELFFGEGSRLTVL.

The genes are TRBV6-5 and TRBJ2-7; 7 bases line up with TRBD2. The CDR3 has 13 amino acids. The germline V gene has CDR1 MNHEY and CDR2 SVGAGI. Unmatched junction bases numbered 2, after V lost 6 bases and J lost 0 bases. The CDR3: CASSRTSSYEQYF. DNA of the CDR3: TGTGCCAGCAGCAGGACTAGCTCCTACGAGCAGTACTTC.

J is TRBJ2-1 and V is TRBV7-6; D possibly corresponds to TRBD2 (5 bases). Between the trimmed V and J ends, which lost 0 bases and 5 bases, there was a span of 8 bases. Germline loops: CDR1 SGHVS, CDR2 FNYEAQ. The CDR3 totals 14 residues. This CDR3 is CASSLAGVDNEQFF. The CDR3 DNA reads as TGTGCCAGCAGCTTAGCGGGAGTAGACAATGAGCAGTTCTTC.

The CDR3 region is CASSLNSGRASEQYF. CDR3 DNA: TGTGCCAGCAGCTTAAATAGCGGGAGGGCCAGCGAGCAGTACTTC. The rearrangement uses TRBV7-2 and TRBJ2-7; 11 bases match TRBD2. Germline CDR1 reads SGHTA; CDR2 reads FQGNSA. J was trimmed by 6 bases and V by 2 bases; bases with no gene match: 6. The CDR3 consists of 15 residues.

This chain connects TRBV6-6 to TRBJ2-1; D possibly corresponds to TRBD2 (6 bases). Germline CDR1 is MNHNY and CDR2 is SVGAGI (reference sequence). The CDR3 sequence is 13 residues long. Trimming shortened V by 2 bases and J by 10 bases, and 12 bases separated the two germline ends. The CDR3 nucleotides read TGTGCCAGCAGTTACGAGAGGGGAGGCGAGCAGTTCTTC. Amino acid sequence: CASSYERGGEQFF.

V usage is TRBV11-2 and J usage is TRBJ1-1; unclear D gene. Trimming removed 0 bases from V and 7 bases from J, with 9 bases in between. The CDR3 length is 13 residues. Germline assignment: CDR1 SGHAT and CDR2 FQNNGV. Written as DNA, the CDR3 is TGTGCCAGCAGCTTAGAGAGGCGGGTTGAAGCTTTCTTT. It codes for CASSLERRVEAFF. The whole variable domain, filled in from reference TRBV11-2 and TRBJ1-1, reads EAGVAQSPRYKIIEKRQSVAFWCNPISGHATLYWYQQILGQGPKLLIQFQNNGVVDDSQLPKDRFSAERLKGVDSTLKIQPAKLEDSAVYLCASSLERRVEAFFGQGTRLTVV.

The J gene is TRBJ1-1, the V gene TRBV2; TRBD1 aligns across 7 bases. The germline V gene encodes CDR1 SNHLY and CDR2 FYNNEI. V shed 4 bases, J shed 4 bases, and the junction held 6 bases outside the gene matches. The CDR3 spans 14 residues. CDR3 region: CASSVEGASTEAFF. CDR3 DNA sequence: TGTGCCAGCAGTGTGGAGGGGGCGAGCACTGAAGCTTTCTTT.

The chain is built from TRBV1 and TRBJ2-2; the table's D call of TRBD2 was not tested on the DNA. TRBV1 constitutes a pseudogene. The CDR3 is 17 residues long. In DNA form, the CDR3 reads TGCACCAGCAGCCAGCATAGGGCCGGGGGACCGACCGGGGAGCTGTTTTTT. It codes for CTSSQHRAGGPTGELFF.

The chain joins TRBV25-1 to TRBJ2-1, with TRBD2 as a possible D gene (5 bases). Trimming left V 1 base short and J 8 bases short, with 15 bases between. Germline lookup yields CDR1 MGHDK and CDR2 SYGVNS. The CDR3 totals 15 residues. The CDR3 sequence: CASSEFPTNADEQFF. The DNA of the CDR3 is TGTGCCAGCAGTGAATTCCCGACTAATGCGGATGAGCAGTTCTTC.

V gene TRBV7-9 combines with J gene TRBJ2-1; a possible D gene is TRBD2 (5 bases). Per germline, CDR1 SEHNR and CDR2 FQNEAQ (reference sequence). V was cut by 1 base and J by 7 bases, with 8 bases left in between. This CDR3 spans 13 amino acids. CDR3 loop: CASSLGTGNEQFF. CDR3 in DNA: TGTGCCAGCAGCTTAGGGACTGGAAATGAGCAGTTCTTC.

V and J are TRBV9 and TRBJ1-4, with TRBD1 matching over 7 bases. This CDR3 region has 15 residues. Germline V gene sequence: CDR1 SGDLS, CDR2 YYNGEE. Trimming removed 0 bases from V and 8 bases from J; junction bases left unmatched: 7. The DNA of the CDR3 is TGTGCCAGCAGCGTAGGACAGGGCAACGGGGAAAAACTGTTTTTT. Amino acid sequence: CASSVGQGNGEKLFF.

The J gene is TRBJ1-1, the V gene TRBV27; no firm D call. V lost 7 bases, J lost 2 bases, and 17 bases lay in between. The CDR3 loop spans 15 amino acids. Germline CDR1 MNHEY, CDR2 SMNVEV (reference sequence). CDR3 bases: TGTGCCAGCACTTCCTTTATCGGGAACAACACTGAAGCTTTCTTT. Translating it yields CASTSFIGNNTEAFF.

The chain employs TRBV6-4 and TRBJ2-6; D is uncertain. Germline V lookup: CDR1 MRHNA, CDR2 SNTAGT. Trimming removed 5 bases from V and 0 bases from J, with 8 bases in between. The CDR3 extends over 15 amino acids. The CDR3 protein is CASSPGHSGANVLTF. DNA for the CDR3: TGTGCCAGCAGTCCAGGCCACTCTGGGGCCAACGTCCTGACTTTC.

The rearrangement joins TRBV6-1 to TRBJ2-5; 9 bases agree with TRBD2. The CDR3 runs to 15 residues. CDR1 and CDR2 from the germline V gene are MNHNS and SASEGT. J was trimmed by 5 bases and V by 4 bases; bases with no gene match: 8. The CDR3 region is CASSGTSVKGETQYF. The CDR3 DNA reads TGTGCCAGCAGTGGGACTAGCGTCAAGGGGGAGACCCAGTACTTC.

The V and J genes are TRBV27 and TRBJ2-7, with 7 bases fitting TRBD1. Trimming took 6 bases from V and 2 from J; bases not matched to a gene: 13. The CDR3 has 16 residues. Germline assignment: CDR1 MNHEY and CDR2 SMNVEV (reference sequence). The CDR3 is CASSPQGGVLPYEQYF. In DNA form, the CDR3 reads TGTGCCAGCAGCCCCCAAGGGGGCGTATTGCCCTACGAGCAGTACTTC.

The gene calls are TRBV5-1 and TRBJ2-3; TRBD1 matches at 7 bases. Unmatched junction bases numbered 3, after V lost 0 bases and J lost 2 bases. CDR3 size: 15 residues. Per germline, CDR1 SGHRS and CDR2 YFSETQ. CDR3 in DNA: TGCGCCAGCAGCTTGGCAGGACAGGCCACAGATACGCAGTATTTT. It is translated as CASSLAGQATDTQYF. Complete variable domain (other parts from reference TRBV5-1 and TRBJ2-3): KAGVTQTPRYLIKTRGQQVTLSCSPISGHRSVSWYQQTPGQGLQFLFEYFSETQRNKGNFPGRFSGRQFSNSRSEMNVSTLELGDSALYLCASSLAGQATDTQYFGPGTRLTVL.

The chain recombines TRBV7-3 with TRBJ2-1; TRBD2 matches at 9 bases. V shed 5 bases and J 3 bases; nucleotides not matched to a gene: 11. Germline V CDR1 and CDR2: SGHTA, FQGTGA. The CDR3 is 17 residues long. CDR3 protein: CASSPGVAGVRYNEQFF. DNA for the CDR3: TGTGCCAGCAGCCCTGGGGTAGCGGGAGTACGCTACAATGAGCAGTTCTTC.

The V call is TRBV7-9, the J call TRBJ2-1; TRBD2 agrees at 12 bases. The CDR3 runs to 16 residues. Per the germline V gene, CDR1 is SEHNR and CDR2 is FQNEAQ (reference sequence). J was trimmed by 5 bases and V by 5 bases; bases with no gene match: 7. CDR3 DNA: TGTGCCAGCAGCCCTCGACTAGCGGGGGTTCACAATGAGCAGTTCTTC. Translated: CASSPRLAGVHNEQFF.